The 27 T cell receptor beta chains below all came from one sample that was sequenced in a study of shared clonotypes between healthy human individuals. This table comes from immunoSEQ multiplex PCR, and its TCRdb copy is limited to in-frame clones, with some not included. The sample lists 490,000 or so clones, approximately 80% seen once, with 10% to 15% in the top ten. The material sequenced was PBMCs. The source of these receptors is a woman aged 40-49 years in good health. Some clones in this sample may be carry-over from other donors' samples.

The chain recombines TRBV28 with TRBJ1-2, with a possible D match to TRBD1 (6 bases). The germline V and J ends were trimmed by 6 bases and 7 bases, with 15 bases remaining between them. The CDR3 has 13 residues. Germline V lookup: CDR1 MDHEN, CDR2 SYDVKM. The CDR3 sequence: CASSQANRAGYTF. For the CDR3, the DNA is TGTGCCAGCAGCCAGGCCAACAGGGCTGGCTACACCTTC.

The chain is built from TRBV7-2 and TRBJ2-7; D gene unclear. The germline V gene encodes CDR1 SGHTA and CDR2 FQGNSA. Deletions cut 3 bases from V and 4 bases from J, with 10 bases between. This CDR3 is built from 13 residues. This chain's CDR3 is CASSFSTHYEQYF. DNA for the CDR3: TGTGCCAGCAGCTTTTCAACCCATTACGAGCAGTACTTC.

Comments on this clone: A single base is all that separates this from a far larger clone, so a read error is likely. The chain joins TRBV2 to TRBJ1-1; D may be TRBD1 (6 bases). V was shortened by 4 bases and J by 4 bases, with 13 bases between the two germline ends. The CDR3 has 14 amino acids. Germline V gene data show CDR1 as SNHLY and CDR2 as FYNNEI. The CDR3 region is CASSGVDRSTEAFF. CDR3 in DNA: TGTGCCAGCAGTGGGGTCGACAGGAGCACTGAAGCTTTCTTT.

On this clone: It differs at one base from a far larger clone, so likely a read error. In the same sample, other DNA sequences code for this CDR3. The chain uses TRBV6-5 and TRBJ2-7; 9 bases agree with TRBD2. This CDR3 comprises 15 residues. CDR1 and CDR2 from the germline V gene are MNHEY and SVGAGI. Unmatched junction bases numbered 10, after V lost 3 bases and J lost 7 bases. CDR3 sequence (DNA): TGTGCCAGCAGTTATTCGCCTAGCGGGAACTATGAGCAGTACTTC. Translation: CASSYSPSGNYEQYF.

The V call is TRBV7-3, the J call TRBJ2-7, with 7 bases fitting TRBD2. CDR1 SGHTA and CDR2 FQGTGA come from the germline V gene. This CDR3 has 12 amino acids. V gave up 8 bases and J gave up 6 bases; unmatched junction bases: 7. CDR3: CASPSGGGEQYF. The DNA of the CDR3 is TGTGCCAGCCCTTCGGGAGGCGGCGAGCAGTACTTC.

The gene calls are TRBV5-1 and TRBJ2-3; D is uncertain. Looked up from germline, CDR1 is SGHRS and CDR2 is YFSETQ. V was cut by 0 bases and J by 4 bases, with 9 bases left in between. The CDR3 sequence is 14 residues long. The CDR3 nucleotides read TGCGCCAGCAGCTTGGGGTTCACGGCAGATACGCAGTATTTT. It specifies CASSLGFTADTQYF.

The gene calls are TRBV11-3 and TRBJ2-2; D possibly corresponds to TRBD1 (5 bases). CDR1 is SGHNT and CDR2 is YENEEA in the germline V gene. The V and J ends lost 0 bases and 6 bases respectively, with 11 bases between them. This CDR3 comprises 15 residues. DNA for the CDR3: TGTGCCAGCAGCTTAGATCGCGCAGGGTCCGGGGAGCTGTTTTTT. Amino acid sequence: CASSLDRAGSGELFF. Combining the CDR3 with reference TRBV11-3 and TRBJ2-2 gives the whole variable domain EAGVVQSPRYKIIEKKQPVAFWCNPISGHNTLYWYLQNLGQGPELLIRYENEEAVDDSQLPKDRFSAERLKGVDSTLKIQPAELGDSAVYLCASSLDRAGSGELFFGEGSRLTVL.

The chain combines TRBV5-8 with TRBJ1-4, with D perhaps matching TRBD1 (5 bases). The CDR3 sequence is 15 residues long. Per germline, CDR1 SGHTS and CDR2 YDEGEE. Trimming cost V 2 bases and J 2 bases, with 10 bases left between them. CDR3 nucleotide sequence: TGTGCCAGCAGCTTCCAGGGACCCACTAATGAAAAACTGTTTTTT. Its translation is CASSFQGPTNEKLFF.

The chain couples TRBV10-3 to TRBJ1-2, with D possibly TRBD1 on 5 matching bases. CDR1 ENHRY and CDR2 SYGVKD come from the germline V gene. Deletions cut 3 bases from V and 2 bases from J, with 13 bases between. The CDR3 is 15 amino acids. The CDR3 loop is CAISDRDGLNYGYTF. CDR3 DNA sequence: TGTGCCATCAGTGATCGGGACGGTTTGAACTATGGCTACACCTTC.

The rearrangement uses TRBV28 and TRBJ1-4; D not certain. CDR3 length: 13 residues. With 3 bases removed from V and 5 bases from J, the gap between germline ends came to 7 bases. Germline CDR1 is MDHEN and CDR2 is SYDVKM. In DNA, the CDR3 is TGTGCCAGCAGTTTTCCCGGGAATGAAAAACTGTTTTTT. Its protein is CASSFPGNEKLFF.

The chain is built from TRBV2 and TRBJ2-7; 9 bases map to TRBD1. J gave up 4 bases and V 8 bases, and 6 bases lay outside the gene matches. CDR3 size: 13 residues. Germline CDR1 reads SNHLY; CDR2 reads FYNNEI. The CDR3, as DNA: TGTGCCAGCCAAGACAGGGGGGATTACGAGCAGTACTTC. Translating gives CASQDRGDYEQYF.

The chain carries TRBV7-2 and TRBJ2-6; D is uncertain. Trimming pared 5 bases from V and 5 bases from J, leaving 7 bases between. Germline V lookup: CDR1 SGHTA, CDR2 FQGNSA. This CDR3 region has 13 residues. The DNA of the CDR3 is TGTGCCAGCAGCCCCCAGTGGGCCAACGTCCTGACTTTC. It codes for CASSPQWANVLTF.

The chain employs TRBV10-2 and TRBJ2-2; tentatively, D is TRBD2 (6 bases). Per germline, CDR1 WSHSY and CDR2 SAAADI. This CDR3 spans 16 amino acids. The ends were cut back, 5 bases at V and 4 bases at J, with 17 bases in the middle. The chain's CDR3 is CASSKEISGLTGELFF. In nucleotides, the CDR3 is TGCGCCAGCAGTAAGGAGATTAGCGGACTCACCGGGGAGCTGTTTTTT.

This sequence joins TRBV28 and TRBJ2-5, with D maybe TRBD2 (5 bases). This CDR3 has 13 residues. Germline V gives CDR1 MDHEN, CDR2 SYDVKM. The V end lost 6 bases, the J end lost 2 bases, and 10 bases lay between the germline ends. CDR3 in amino acids: CASRGTRQETQYF. The CDR3, as DNA: TGTGCCAGCAGGGGAACTAGACAAGAGACCCAGTACTTC.

This clone was detected many times. The sample carries other DNA sequences with the same CDR3. This chain joins TRBV2 and TRBJ1-6, with 9 positions matching TRBD1. This CDR3 comprises 15 residues. Germline V gives CDR1 SNHLY, CDR2 FYNNEI. With 7 bases clipped from V and 5 bases from J, the junction kept 6 bases outside the gene matches. CDR3 region: CASNRRTGDNSPLHF. Here the CDR3 DNA reads TGTGCCAGCAACCGCCGGACAGGGGATAATTCACCCCTCCACTTT.

The DNA of the CDR3 is TGCGCCAGCACCGTGGGAATCCAGAGCTCTGGAAACACCATATATTTT. Translation: CASTVGIQSSGNTIYF. V usage is TRBV5-1 and J usage is TRBJ1-3; D ambiguous. V dropped 6 bases and J dropped 0 bases, with 16 bases sitting between them. The CDR3 length is 16 residues. Germline loops: CDR1 SGHRS, CDR2 YFSETQ. The complete variable domain, with remaining parts taken from reference TRBV5-1 and TRBJ1-3, reads KAGVTQTPRYLIKTRGQQVTLSCSPISGHRSVSWYQQTPGQGLQFLFEYFSETQRNKGNFPGRFSGRQFSNSRSEMNVSTLELGDSALYLCASTVGIQSSGNTIYFGEGSWLTVV.

This chain joins TRBV27 and TRBJ1-2; D uncertain. CDR1 is MNHEY, CDR2 SMNVEV, per germline (reference sequence). There are 14 residues in the CDR3. The V gene lost 2 bases and the J gene lost 3 bases, with 10 bases spanning the gap. The CDR3 DNA sequence: TGTGCCAGCAGTTTACGTCGGCAGGACTATGGCTACACCTTC. Translating gives CASSLRRQDYGYTF.

Here the CDR3 reads CASSRAGDTQYF. The CDR3 DNA is TGTGCCAGCAGCCGAGCGGGGGATACGCAGTATTTT. J is TRBJ2-3 and V is TRBV2, with TRBD2 matching 7 bases. Unmatched junction bases numbered 3, after V lost 6 bases and J lost 6 bases. The CDR3 contains 12 residues. Germline V gene sequence: CDR1 SNHLY, CDR2 FYNNEI.

With regard to this clone: At one end, the junction sequence differs from germline, possibly due to a read error. The J gene is TRBJ1-2, the V gene TRBV16; D is ambiguous. In germline, CDR1 is KGHSY, CDR2 FQNENV. The length of the CDR3 is 14 residues. The CDR3 DNA is TGTGCCAGTAGCCAATTCCCAGGATCCTATGGCTACACCTTC. Translating gives CASSQFPGSYGYTF.

Worth noting for this clone: It differs at one base from a far larger clone, so likely a read error. Additional DNA sequences in this sample encode the identical CDR3. The V and J genes are TRBV7-9 and TRBJ1-2; perhaps TRBD1 as D (5 bases). This CDR3 spans 14 amino acids. Germline assignment: CDR1 SEHNR and CDR2 FQNEAQ (reference sequence). Here the CDR3 reads CASSPLGGEDGYTF. CDR3 nucleotide sequence: TGCGCCAGCAGCCCATTAGGAGGGGAGGATGGCTACACCTTC.

This clone appeared a few times. This chain connects TRBV10-3 to TRBJ2-2; D remains ambiguous. From germline, CDR1 is ENHRY and CDR2 SYGVKD. The CDR3 is 13 amino acids. The ends were cut back, 3 bases at V and 6 bases at J, with 8 bases in the middle. The CDR3 here is CAISDRLAGELFF. CDR3 nucleotides: TGTGCCATCAGTGACAGGCTGGCCGGGGAGCTGTTTTTT.

The rearrangement links TRBV6-4 to TRBJ2-5; 7 bases line up with TRBD2. Trimming removed 3 bases from V and 1 base from J; junction bases left unmatched: 5. The CDR3 has 15 amino acids. Germline-derived CDR1 and CDR2 are MRHNA and SNTAGT. The CDR3 bases are TGTGCCAGCAGTGAGGGTGGCGGGAGCCAAGAGACCCAGTACTTC. Residues: CASSEGGGSQETQYF.

V usage is TRBV4-3 and J usage is TRBJ2-2; 7 bases are shared with TRBD2. Germline V gene lookup returns CDR1 LGHNA and CDR2 YSLEER. The CDR3 runs 18 residues. Trimming cost V 3 bases and J 0 bases; bases outside gene matches: 10. CDR3: CASSHRDLGGSNTGELFF. CDR3 in DNA: TGCGCCAGCAGCCATAGGGATTTGGGGGGGTCGAACACCGGGGAGCTGTTTTTT.

The J gene is TRBJ2-6, the V gene TRBV9; D ambiguous. Germline V gene lookup returns CDR1 SGDLS and CDR2 YYNGEE. The CDR3 is made up of 14 amino acids. Deletions cut 0 bases from V and 3 bases from J, with 4 bases between. In DNA form, the CDR3 reads TGTGCCAGCAGCGTAGGGGTTGGGGCCAACGTCCTGACTTTC. This translates into CASSVGVGANVLTF. Looking up the rest from reference TRBV9 and TRBJ2-6 gives the full variable domain: DSGVTQTPKHLITATGQRVTLRCSPRSGDLSVYWYQQSLDQGLQFLIQYYNGEERAKGNILERFSAQQFPDLHSELNLSSLELGDSALYFCASSVGVGANVLTFGAGSRLTVL.

This clone has only a few counts. This chain connects TRBV28 to TRBJ2-3; D is ambiguous. The germline CDR1 and CDR2 sequences are MDHEN and SYDVKM. CDR3 length: 11 residues. The ends were cut back, 3 bases at V and 12 bases at J, with 10 bases in the middle. The CDR3 sequence: CASSFDLTQYF. DNA for the CDR3: TGTGCCAGCAGTTTCGACCTGACCCAGTATTTT.

The genes are TRBV10-1 and TRBJ2-3; TRBD1 might be the D (8 bases). The CDR3 is made up of 19 amino acids. CDR1 WNHNN and CDR2 SYGVQD come from the germline V gene (reference sequence). V was cut by 6 bases and J by 0 bases, with 25 bases left in between. The CDR3 is CASRIQGASGDLSTDTQYF. CDR3 nucleotide sequence: TGCGCCAGCAGGATCCAGGGGGCTAGCGGAGATCTAAGCACAGATACGCAGTATTTT.

The chain joins TRBV7-6 to TRBJ2-5; TRBD1 aligns across 9 bases. The CDR3 length is 14 residues. CDR1 and CDR2 from the germline V gene are SGHVS and FNYEAQ. The trim removed 6 bases at V and 5 bases at J, leaving 7 bases unmatched. The DNA for the CDR3 is TGTGCCAGCAGGTCGGGACAGGGTGGTGAGACCCAGTACTTC. Its protein is CASRSGQGGETQYF.